The 5 T cell receptor beta chains reported below all come from one sample, sequenced in a study of beta chain features in type 1 diabetes. The study, taken as a whole, reports: Moderate yet significant TCRB CDR3 shortening was seen in Type 1 diabetes patients in all four CD4+ subsets.

Of the isolated RNA, all was reverse transcribed, and so the sequenced material was expressed TCRB transcripts. Here immunoSEQ multiplex PCR was the method, and the copy in TCRdb shows in-frame clones only, minus some. The data hold approximately 160,000 clones, with approximately 62% observed a single time. Their target antigens are unknown. Sequences were obtained from naive CD4+ T cells from blood. The receptors were gathered from a man aged 30 to 39 with type 1 diabetes.

The chain combines TRBV29-1 with TRBJ2-7; D possibly uses TRBD1 or TRBD2 (5 bases each). V gave up 4 bases and J gave up 7 bases, with 11 bases separating them. In germline, CDR1 is SQVTM, CDR2 ANQGSEA. This CDR3 comprises 11 residues. DNA of the CDR3: TGCAGCGTTGGGAAAGAGGGGGAGCAGTACTTC. Translation: CSVGKEGEQYF.

This chain links TRBV2 with TRBJ2-3; D is unresolved. The CDR3 runs 12 residues. Trimming took off 5 bases at V and 7 bases at J, with 10 bases between the two ends. The germline V gene has CDR1 SNHLY and CDR2 FYNNEI. The CDR3 region has the DNA TGTGCCAGCAGTTTACCTGGGAATACGCAGTATTTT. Translation gives CASSLPGNTQYF. Complete variable domain (other parts from reference TRBV2 and TRBJ2-3): EPEVTQTPSHQVTQMGQEVILRCVPISNHLYFYWYRQILGQKVEFLVSFYNNEISEKSEIFDDQFSVERPDGSNFTLKIRSTKLEDSAMYFCASSLPGNTQYFGPGTRLTVL.

The V call is TRBV29-1, the J call TRBJ2-2; TRBD2 aligns across 7 bases. This CDR3 contains 18 residues. Unmatched junction bases numbered 17, after V lost 2 bases and J lost 5 bases. CDR1 is SQVTM, CDR2 ANQGSEA, per germline. In DNA form, the CDR3 reads TGCAGCGTTGAAATTTCTAGCGGTCGCTTTAGTTTGACCGGGGAGCTGTTTTTT. Translating it yields CSVEISSGRFSLTGELFF.

This clone showed up just a few times. This chain joins TRBV27 and TRBJ2-4, with 8 bases matching TRBD1. This CDR3 comprises 16 residues. CDR1 and CDR2 (germline): MNHEY, SMNVEV (reference sequence). Unmatched junction bases numbered 5, after V lost 4 bases and J lost 0 bases. Here the CDR3 DNA reads TGTGCCAGCAGTTCGGACAGGGTCATAGCCAAAAACATTCAGTACTTC. This codes for CASSSDRVIAKNIQYF.

This chain uses TRBV25-1 with TRBJ1-3; D perhaps matches TRBD1 (5 bases). V was cut by 3 bases and J by 5 bases, with 11 bases left in between. Looked up from germline, CDR1 is MGHDK and CDR2 is SYGVNS. The CDR3 runs 14 residues. The CDR3: CASSDQGLRNTIYF. In nucleotides, the CDR3 is TGTGCCAGCAGTGACCAGGGTTTACGAAACACCATATATTTT.